The clone carrying this T cell receptor (beta chain) appeared once. These data are taken from a study of blood T cell repertoires in COVID-19. Whole-study context: Specimens from acute and convalescent COVID-19 originated in the United States, Italy and Spain. PBMCs, B-cell-depleted T cells, or T cells were the source of the cDNA or gDNA that made up the material.

Repertoires were generated with immunoSEQ multiplex PCR, while TCRdb's copy carries only in-frame clones and drops some. Of about 280,000 clones detected, 75% to 95% appear once; the ten largest clones hold 2.5% to 3%. CDR1 and CDR2 (germline): WSHSY, SAAADI. CDR3 length equals 17 residues. V trimming: 4 bases; J trimming: 10 bases; junction bases outside the gene matches: 22. The study assigned cohorts using participant-reported clinical history. Participants classified as exposed had met a COVID-19 case within 2 weeks before study entry. The clonotype comes from a man between 40 and 49 years old who had been exposed to COVID-19. The specimen sequenced was PBMCs or T cells enriched from blood (not recorded which). V and J are TRBV10-2 and TRBJ2-7; 7 bases line up with TRBD1. The CDR3 DNA reads TGCGCCAGCAGTGGGCCATTAATAGCTGGACAGGATCTAAACCAGTACTTC. It is translated as CASSGPLIAGQDLNQYF.